The 8 T cell receptor beta chains reported below all come from one sample, sequenced in a study of cytomegalovirus exposure and HLA in healthy donors. With 60 Vbeta and 13 Jbeta primers, the PCR was carried out. The repertoire was sequenced with immunoSEQ multiplex PCR; TCRdb's copy has only in-frame clones and lacks some. The sample carries some 190,000 clones, roughly 77% recorded once. Sequencing was carried out using PBMCs. All receptors derive from a woman aged 30 to 39 in good health and CMV-seropositive.

This clone was seen a single time. The chain employs TRBV10-3 and TRBJ2-5, with TRBD2 matching 8 bases. V gave up 4 bases and J gave up 1 base; unmatched junction bases: 2. Germline V gene lookup returns CDR1 ENHRY and CDR2 SYGVKD. CDR3 size: 14 residues. The CDR3 region is CAISVTSAQETQYF. The CDR3 nucleotides read TGTGCCATCAGTGTGACTAGCGCCCAAGAGACCCAGTACTTC.

The chain employs TRBV19 and TRBJ1-6; 7 nucleotides align to TRBD1. CDR1 and CDR2 from the germline V gene are LNHDA and SQIVND (reference sequence). Losses at the gene ends were 8 bases for V and 11 bases for J; bases not matched to a gene: 12. There are 14 residues in the CDR3. The DNA of the CDR3 is TGTGCCAGTGCCGCCGGGACAGCACTCACACCCCTCCACTTT. This gives the protein CASAAGTALTPLHF.

This chain connects TRBV7-8 to TRBJ2-2, with D tentatively TRBD1 (5 bases). The V gene lost 3 bases and the J gene lost 7 bases, with 15 bases spanning the gap. The CDR3 is 15 residues long. Germline V lookup: CDR1 SGHVS, CDR2 FQNEAQ. The CDR3 spells CASSFWTNEVGELFF. DNA of the CDR3: TGTGCCAGCAGCTTCTGGACAAATGAGGTCGGGGAGCTGTTTTTT.

The chain carries TRBV5-1 and TRBJ2-2; 8 nucleotides align to TRBD2. Losses at the gene ends were 3 bases for V and 4 bases for J; bases not matched to a gene: 8. This CDR3 spans 16 amino acids. CDR1 and CDR2 (germline): SGHRS, YFSETQ. CDR3 protein: CASSSSSGGPTGELFF. The DNA of the CDR3 is TGCGCCAGCAGCTCTTCCAGCGGGGGTCCCACCGGGGAGCTGTTTTTT.

This chain links TRBV4-1 with TRBJ1-3, with D unresolved. Per germline, CDR1 MGHRA and CDR2 YSYEKL. V shed 1 base and J shed 0 bases, with 7 bases lying between them. CDR3 length: 15 residues. Here the CDR3 reads CASSQGSPSGNTIYF. CDR3 bases: TGCGCCAGCAGCCAAGGGAGCCCCTCTGGAAACACCATATATTTT.

This clone has just a few counts. V usage is TRBV6-5 and J usage is TRBJ1-2; 7 bases map to TRBD1. Germline V gene data show CDR1 as MNHEY and CDR2 as SVGAGI. The CDR3 spans 12 residues. The V gene end was trimmed by 6 bases and the J gene end by 4 bases; junction bases not matched to a gene: 2. The CDR3 DNA sequence: TGTGCCAGCAGGCAGGGGGGCTATGGCTACACCTTC. This gives the protein CASRQGGYGYTF.

The chain joins TRBV9 to TRBJ1-4; D call uncertain. CDR3 length: 15 amino acids. V shed 3 bases and J shed 0 bases, with 9 bases lying between them. Germline V gene sequence: CDR1 SGDLS, CDR2 YYNGEE. CDR3 nucleotides: TGTGCCAGCAGCGCGTACATTGCAACTAATGAAAAACTGTTTTTT. It encodes CASSAYIATNEKLFF. The full variable domain, in which reference TRBV9 and TRBJ1-4 provide the parts outside the CDR3, is DSGVTQTPKHLITATGQRVTLRCSPRSGDLSVYWYQQSLDQGLQFLIQYYNGEERAKGNILERFSAQQFPDLHSELNLSSLELGDSALYFCASSAYIATNEKLFFGSGTQLSVL.

The rearrangement joins TRBV5-1 to TRBJ2-7, with D unclear. Trimming pared 3 bases from V and 0 bases from J, leaving 10 bases between. Germline values: CDR1 SGHRS, CDR2 YFSETQ. CDR3 length: 14 residues. CDR3 loop: CASSSTPFSYEQYF. For the CDR3, the DNA is TGCGCCAGCAGCTCCACACCATTCTCCTACGAGCAGTACTTC.